This record covers a single T cell receptor (beta chain). V dropped 3 bases and J dropped 5 bases, with 13 bases sitting between them. The CDR3 loop spans 14 amino acids. Germline loops: CDR1 MNHNS, CDR2 SASEGT. This sample is drawn from a study of shared clonotypes between healthy human individuals. Once extracted for a subset, genomic DNA was divided evenly among several immunoSEQ plates. Only in-frame clones appear in the TCRdb table, and some are missing; sequencing was by immunoSEQ multiplex PCR. Of about 1.5 million clones in the sample, 95% to 99% were seen once. CD45RA+ naive and CD45RA-negative memory subsets were separated from CD4+ cells.

This sequence originates from a man under 40 in good health. The chain links TRBV6-1 to TRBJ2-5, with D possibly being TRBD2 (6 bases). Sequenced sample: naive CD4+ T cells sorted from blood. The subset is: CD45RA+ positively selected. This chain's CDR3 is CASSEGLWGETQYF. DNA for the CDR3: TGTGCCAGCAGTGAGGGACTTTGGGGCGAGACCCAGTACTTC.